This section outlines one TCR beta chain sequence together with its context. What it recognizes is unknown. A much larger clone lies a single base off, so this may be a read error. Germline V gene sequence: CDR1 SGHDT, CDR2 YYEEEE. The CDR3 loop spans 14 amino acids. Cells sorted as Tregs were CD4+, CD25+ and CD127-/low. General study findings and limits: In terms of TCR gene usage, tumor memory CD4+ T cells clustered together with blood and lymph node memory CD4+ cells, as well as with lymph node naive CD4+ cells. Tumor Treg TCRs overlapped most with tumor naive CD4+ cells.

Semi-nested PCR with Nested Universal Primer A followed constant-region reverse priming of full-length variable regions. One entry per CDR3 protein, called by TCRdb with MiXCR from the 5' RACE reads. The data show 7,500 to 10,000 distinct CDR3 sequences, roughly 27% seen once. This receptor was taken from a female donor with breast cancer. The sequenced material came from Tregs sorted from blood. The chain uses TRBV5-6 and TRBJ2-1; maybe TRBD1 (5 bases). The CDR3 here is CASSLSTKGYEQLF. CDR3 DNA sequence: TGTGCCAGCAGCTTGTCGACCAAGGGGTATGAGCAGCTCTTC.